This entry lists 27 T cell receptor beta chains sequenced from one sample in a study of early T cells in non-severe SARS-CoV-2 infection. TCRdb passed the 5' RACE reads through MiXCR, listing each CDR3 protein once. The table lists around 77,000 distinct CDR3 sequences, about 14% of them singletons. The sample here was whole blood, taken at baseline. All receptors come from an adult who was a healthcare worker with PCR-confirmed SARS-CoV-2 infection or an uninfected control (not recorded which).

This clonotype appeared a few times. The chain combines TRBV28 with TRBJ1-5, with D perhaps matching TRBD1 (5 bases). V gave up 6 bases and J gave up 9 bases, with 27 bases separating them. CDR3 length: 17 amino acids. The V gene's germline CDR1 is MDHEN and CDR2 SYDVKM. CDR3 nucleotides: TGTGCCAGCAGCCCTGGGGACGGAGCACGGGCTTCGAGGCCCCAGCATTTT. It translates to CASSPGDGARASRPQHF. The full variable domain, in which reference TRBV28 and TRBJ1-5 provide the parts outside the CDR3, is DVKVTQSSRYLVKRTGEKVFLECVQDMDHENMFWYRQDPGLGLRLIYFSYDVKMKEKGDIPEGYSVSREKKERFSLILESASTNQTSMYLCASSPGDGARASRPQHFGDGTRLSIL.

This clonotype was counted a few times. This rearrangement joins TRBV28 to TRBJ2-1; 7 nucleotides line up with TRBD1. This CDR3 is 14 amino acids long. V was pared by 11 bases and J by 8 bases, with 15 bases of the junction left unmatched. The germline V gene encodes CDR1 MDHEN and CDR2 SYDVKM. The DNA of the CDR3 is TGTGCCGGGAGCAACGAGGGGGCGGCTGATGAGCAGTTCTTC. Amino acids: CAGSNEGAADEQFF. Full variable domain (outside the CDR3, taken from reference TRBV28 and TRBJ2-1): DVKVTQSSRYLVKRTGEKVFLECVQDMDHENMFWYRQDPGLGLRLIYFSYDVKMKEKGDIPEGYSVSREKKERFSLILESASTNQTSMYLCAGSNEGAADEQFFGPGTRLTVL.

CDR3 amino acids: CSVSKGLYGYTF. CDR3 sequence (DNA): TGCAGCGTTTCCAAGGGGCTCTATGGCTACACCTTC. The chain combines TRBV29-1 with TRBJ1-2; TRBD1 is a possible D gene (5 bases). This CDR3 region has 12 residues. Germline CDR1 is SQVTM and CDR2 is ANQGSEA. V lost 5 bases, J lost 4 bases, and 11 bases lay in between.

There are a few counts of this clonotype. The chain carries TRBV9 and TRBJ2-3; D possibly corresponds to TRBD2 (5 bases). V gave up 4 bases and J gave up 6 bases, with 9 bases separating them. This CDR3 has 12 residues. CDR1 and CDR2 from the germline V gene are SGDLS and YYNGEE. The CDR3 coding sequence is TGTGCCAGCAGCTTTAGCGCGGATACGCAGTATTTT. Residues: CASSFSADTQYF.

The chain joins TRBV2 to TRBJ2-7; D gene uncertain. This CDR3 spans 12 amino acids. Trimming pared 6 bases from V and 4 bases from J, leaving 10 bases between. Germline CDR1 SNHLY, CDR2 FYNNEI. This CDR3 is CASSVIGYEQYF. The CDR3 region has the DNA TGTGCCAGCAGCGTTATTGGATACGAGCAGTACTTC.

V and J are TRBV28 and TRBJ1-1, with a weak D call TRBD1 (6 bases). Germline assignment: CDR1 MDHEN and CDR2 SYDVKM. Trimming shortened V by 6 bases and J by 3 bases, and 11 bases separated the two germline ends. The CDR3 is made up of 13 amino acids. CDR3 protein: CASRRGGHTEAFF. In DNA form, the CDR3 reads TGTGCCAGCAGGAGGGGGGGGCACACTGAAGCTTTCTTT.

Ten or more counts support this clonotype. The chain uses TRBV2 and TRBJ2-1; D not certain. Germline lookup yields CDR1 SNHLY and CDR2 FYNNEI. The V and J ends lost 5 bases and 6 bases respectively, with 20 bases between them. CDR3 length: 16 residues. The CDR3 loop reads CASSSSGTPPRNEQFF. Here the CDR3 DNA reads TGTGCCAGCAGTTCCTCCGGAACCCCTCCCCGCAATGAGCAGTTCTTC.

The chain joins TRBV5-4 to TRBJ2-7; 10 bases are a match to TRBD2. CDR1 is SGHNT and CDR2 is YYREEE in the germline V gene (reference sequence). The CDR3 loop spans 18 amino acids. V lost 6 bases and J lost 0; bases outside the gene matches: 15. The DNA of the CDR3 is TGTGCCAGCACCCGAGGAGCTAGCGGGAGCGTTGGCTCCTACGAGCAGTACTTC. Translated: CASTRGASGSVGSYEQYF.

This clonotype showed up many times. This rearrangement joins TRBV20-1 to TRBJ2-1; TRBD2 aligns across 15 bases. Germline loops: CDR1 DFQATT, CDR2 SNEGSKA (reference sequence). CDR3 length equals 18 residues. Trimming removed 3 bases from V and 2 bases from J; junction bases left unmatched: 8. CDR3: CSASQKGLAGGPYNEQFF. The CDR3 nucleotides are TGCAGTGCTAGCCAAAAGGGACTAGCGGGAGGCCCCTACAATGAGCAGTTCTTC.

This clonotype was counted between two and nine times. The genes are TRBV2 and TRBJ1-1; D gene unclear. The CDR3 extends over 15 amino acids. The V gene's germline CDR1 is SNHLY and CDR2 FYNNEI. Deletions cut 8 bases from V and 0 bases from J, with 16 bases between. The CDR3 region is CASGAGRRMNTEAFF. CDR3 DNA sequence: TGTGCCAGCGGCGCCGGTCGGAGAATGAACACTGAAGCTTTCTTT.

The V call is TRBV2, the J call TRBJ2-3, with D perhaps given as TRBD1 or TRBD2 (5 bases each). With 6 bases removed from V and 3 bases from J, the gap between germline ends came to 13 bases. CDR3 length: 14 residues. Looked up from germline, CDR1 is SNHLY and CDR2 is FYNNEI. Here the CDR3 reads CASSGAPRTDTQYF. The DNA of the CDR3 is TGTGCCAGCAGCGGGGCTCCTCGGACAGATACGCAGTATTTT.

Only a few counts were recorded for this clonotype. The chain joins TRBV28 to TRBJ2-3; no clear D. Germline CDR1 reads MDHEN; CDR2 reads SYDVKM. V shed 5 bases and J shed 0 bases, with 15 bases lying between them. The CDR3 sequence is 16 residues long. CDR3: CASSPRKRASTDTQYF. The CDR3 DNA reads TGTGCCAGCAGTCCTCGGAAGAGAGCTAGCACAGATACGCAGTATTTT.

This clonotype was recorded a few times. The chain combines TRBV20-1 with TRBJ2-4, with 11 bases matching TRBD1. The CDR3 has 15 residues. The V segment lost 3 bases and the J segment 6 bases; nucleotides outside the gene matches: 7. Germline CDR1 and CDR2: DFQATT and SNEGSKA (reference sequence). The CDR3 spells CSARPRDRGTNIQYF. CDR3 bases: TGCAGTGCTAGGCCCCGGGACAGGGGGACAAACATTCAGTACTTC.

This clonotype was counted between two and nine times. DNA of the CDR3: TGTGCCAGCACCTCGGAGGTGAGTGAGCAGTACTTC. Residues: CASTSEVSEQYF. The gene calls are TRBV11-1 and TRBJ2-7; perhaps TRBD2 as D (5 bases). CDR1 is SGHAT and CDR2 is FQDESV in the germline V gene (reference sequence). This CDR3 has 12 residues. Trimming pared 7 bases from V and 7 bases from J, leaving 14 bases between.

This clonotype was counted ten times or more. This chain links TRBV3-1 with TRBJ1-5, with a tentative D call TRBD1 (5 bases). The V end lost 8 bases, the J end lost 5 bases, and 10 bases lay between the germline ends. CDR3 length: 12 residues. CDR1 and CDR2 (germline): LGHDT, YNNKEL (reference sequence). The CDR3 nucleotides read TGTGCCAGCGGGGCGGCTGATCAGCCCCAGCATTTT. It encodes CASGAADQPQHF. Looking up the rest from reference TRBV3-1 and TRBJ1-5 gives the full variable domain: DTAVSQTPKYLVTQMGNDKSIKCEQNLGHDTMYWYKQDSKKFLKIMFSYNNKELIINETVPNRFSPKSPDKAHLNLHINSLELGDSAVYFCASGAADQPQHFGDGTRLSIL.

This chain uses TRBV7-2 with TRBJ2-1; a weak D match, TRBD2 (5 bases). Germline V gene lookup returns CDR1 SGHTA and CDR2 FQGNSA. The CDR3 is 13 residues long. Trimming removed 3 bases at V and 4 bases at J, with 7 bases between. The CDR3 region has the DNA TGTGCCAGCAGCTTCCAGCGGTACAATGAGCAGTTCTTC. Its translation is CASSFQRYNEQFF. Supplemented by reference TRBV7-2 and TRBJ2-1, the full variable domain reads GAGVSQSPSNKVTEKGKDVELRCDPISGHTALYWYRQSLGQGLEFLIYFQGNSAPDKSGLPSDRFSAERTGGSVSTLTIQRTQQEDSAVYLCASSFQRYNEQFFGPGTRLTVL.

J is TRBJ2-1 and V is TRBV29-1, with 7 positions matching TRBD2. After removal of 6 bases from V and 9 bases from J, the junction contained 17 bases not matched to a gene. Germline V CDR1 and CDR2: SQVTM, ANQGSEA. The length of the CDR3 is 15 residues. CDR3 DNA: TGCAGCGTCCGAGGGAAGGGAGGGTATGGGGGTGAGCAGTTCTTC. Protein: CSVRGKGGYGGEQFF.

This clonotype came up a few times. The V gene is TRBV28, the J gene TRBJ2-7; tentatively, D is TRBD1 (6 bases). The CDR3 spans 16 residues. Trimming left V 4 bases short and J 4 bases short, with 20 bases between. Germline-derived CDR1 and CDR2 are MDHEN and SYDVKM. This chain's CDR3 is CASSSLTGGGLYEQYF. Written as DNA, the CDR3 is TGTGCCAGCAGTTCCTTGACAGGAGGAGGATTGTACGAGCAGTACTTC.

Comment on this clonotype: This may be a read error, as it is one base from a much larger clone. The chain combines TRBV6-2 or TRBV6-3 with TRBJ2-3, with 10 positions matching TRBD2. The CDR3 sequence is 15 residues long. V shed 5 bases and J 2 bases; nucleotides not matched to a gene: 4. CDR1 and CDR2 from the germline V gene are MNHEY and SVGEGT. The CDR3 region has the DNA TGTGCCAGCAGTACGAGCGGGAGGGCCACAGATACGCAGTATTTT. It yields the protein CASSTSGRATDTQYF.

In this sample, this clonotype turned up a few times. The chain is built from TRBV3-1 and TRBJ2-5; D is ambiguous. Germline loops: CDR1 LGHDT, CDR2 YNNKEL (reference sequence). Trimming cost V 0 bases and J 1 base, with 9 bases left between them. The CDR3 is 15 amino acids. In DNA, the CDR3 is TGTGCCAGCAGCCAAGACCTGGACGGCCAAGAGACCCAGTACTTC. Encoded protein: CASSQDLDGQETQYF.

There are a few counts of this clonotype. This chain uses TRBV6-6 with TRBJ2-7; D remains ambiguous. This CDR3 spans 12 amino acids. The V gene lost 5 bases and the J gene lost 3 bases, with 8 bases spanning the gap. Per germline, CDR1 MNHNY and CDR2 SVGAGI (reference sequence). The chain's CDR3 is CASSPGVYEQYF. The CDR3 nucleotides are TGTGCCAGCAGTCCCGGCGTCTACGAGCAGTACTTC.

Here the CDR3 reads CASSLGPGKDEQFF. The CDR3 DNA reads TGTGCCAGCAGCTTAGGTCCGGGTAAGGATGAGCAGTTCTTC. V is TRBV11-2 and J is TRBJ2-1; no clear D. The germline V gene encodes CDR1 SGHAT and CDR2 FQNNGV. This CDR3 spans 14 amino acids. V lost 1 base and J 8 bases, leaving 12 bases between the germline ends.

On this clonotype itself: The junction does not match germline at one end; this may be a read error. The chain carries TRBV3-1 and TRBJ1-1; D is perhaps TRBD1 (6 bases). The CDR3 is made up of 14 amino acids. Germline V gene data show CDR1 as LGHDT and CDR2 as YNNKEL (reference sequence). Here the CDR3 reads CANSLGHPNTEAFF. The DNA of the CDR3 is TGTGCCAACAGCTTGGGACATCCGAACACTGAAGCTTTCTTT.

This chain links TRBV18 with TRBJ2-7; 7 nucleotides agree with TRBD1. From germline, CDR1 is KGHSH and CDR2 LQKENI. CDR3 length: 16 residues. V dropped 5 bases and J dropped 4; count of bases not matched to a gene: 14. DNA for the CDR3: TGTGCCAGCTCATCGAGGCCCTTGGGGACAGATTACGAGCAGTACTTC. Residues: CASSSRPLGTDYEQYF.

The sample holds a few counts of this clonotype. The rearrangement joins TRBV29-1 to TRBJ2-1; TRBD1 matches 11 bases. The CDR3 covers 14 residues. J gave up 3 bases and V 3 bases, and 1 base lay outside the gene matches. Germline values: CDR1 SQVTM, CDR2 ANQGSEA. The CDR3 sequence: CSVEGTGGYNEQFF. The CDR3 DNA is TGCAGCGTTGAGGGGACAGGGGGCTACAATGAGCAGTTCTTC.

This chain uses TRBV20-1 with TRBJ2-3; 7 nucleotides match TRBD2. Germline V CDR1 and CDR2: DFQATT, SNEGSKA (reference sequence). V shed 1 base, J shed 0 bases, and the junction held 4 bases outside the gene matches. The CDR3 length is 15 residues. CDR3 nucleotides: TGCAGTGCTAGAGCCGCCGGGAGGAGCACAGATACGCAGTATTTT. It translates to CSARAAGRSTDTQYF.

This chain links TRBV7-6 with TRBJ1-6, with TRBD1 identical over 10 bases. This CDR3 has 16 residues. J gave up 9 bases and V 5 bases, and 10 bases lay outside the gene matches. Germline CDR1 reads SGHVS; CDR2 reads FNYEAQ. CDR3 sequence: CASSRGAGQGSSPLHF. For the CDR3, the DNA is TGTGCCAGCAGCCGCGGAGCGGGACAGGGGAGTTCACCCCTCCACTTT.